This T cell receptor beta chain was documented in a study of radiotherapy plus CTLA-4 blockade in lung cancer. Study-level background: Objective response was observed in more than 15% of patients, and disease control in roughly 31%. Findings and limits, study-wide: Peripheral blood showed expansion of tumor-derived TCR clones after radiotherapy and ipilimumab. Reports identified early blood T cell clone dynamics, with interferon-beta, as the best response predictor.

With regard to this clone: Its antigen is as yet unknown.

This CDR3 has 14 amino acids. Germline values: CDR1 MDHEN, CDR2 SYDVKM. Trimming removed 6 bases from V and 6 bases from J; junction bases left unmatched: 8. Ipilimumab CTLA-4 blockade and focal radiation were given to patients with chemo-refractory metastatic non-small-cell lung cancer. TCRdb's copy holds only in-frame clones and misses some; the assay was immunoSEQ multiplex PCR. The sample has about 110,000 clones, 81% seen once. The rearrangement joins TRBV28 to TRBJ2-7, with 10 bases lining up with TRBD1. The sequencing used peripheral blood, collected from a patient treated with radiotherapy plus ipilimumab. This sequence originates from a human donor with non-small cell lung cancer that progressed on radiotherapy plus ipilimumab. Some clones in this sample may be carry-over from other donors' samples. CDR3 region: CASSLPGQGVEQYF. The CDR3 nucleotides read TGTGCCAGCAGCCTCCCCGGACAGGGGGTCGAGCAGTACTTC.